This passage covers 18 T cell receptor beta chains from one sample sequenced in a study of blood T cells in healthy people across ages. Combining a sample-barcoded 5' primer with a J-beta primer mix, a second PCR ran for roughly 7 to 12 cycles. TCRdb passed the 5' RACE reads through MiXCR, listing each CDR3 protein once. The sample consists of 750,000 to 850,000 distinct CDR3 sequences, roughly 25% of them appearing once. These data also featured in a second study, about T cells of mothers and their children.

Sequencing was done on a sample of blood. Receptors were obtained from a boy aged 10-17 years in good health.

The CDR3 region is CATSRLLAASTDTQYF. The DNA for the CDR3 is TGTGCCACCAGCAGGTTATTAGCGGCTAGCACAGATACGCAGTATTTT. The V call is TRBV15, the J call TRBJ2-3, with a tentative D call TRBD2 (6 bases). The V and J ends lost 3 bases and 0 bases respectively, with 13 bases between them. This CDR3 region has 16 residues. In germline, CDR1 is LNHNV, CDR2 YYDKDF (reference sequence).

The chain is built from TRBV7-8 and TRBJ2-1; D remains unclear. Germline-derived CDR1 and CDR2 are SGHVS and FQNEAQ. This CDR3 region has 15 residues. Trimming stripped 0 bases from V and 5 bases from J, with 11 bases between. CDR3 residues: CASSLAEALDNEQFF. For the CDR3, the DNA is TGTGCCAGCAGCTTAGCAGAGGCCTTGGACAATGAGCAGTTCTTC.

This chain links TRBV27 with TRBJ2-5; TRBD1 aligns across 8 bases. The end of the DNA aligns better with TRBJ2-7, so the J call may be wrong. This CDR3 has 17 residues. Germline CDR1 reads MNHEY; CDR2 reads SMNVEV (reference sequence). CDR3 residues: CASSLAFQGARFYEQYF. The CDR3 bases are TGTGCCAGCAGTTTAGCGTTCCAGGGGGCGAGGTTCTACGAGCAGTACTTC.

Remarks on this clonotype: The final CDR3 position lacks the conserved phenylalanine or tryptophan, pointing to a likely read error. The chain links TRBV7-9 to TRBJ1-4; 10 bases are shared with TRBD1. Germline-derived CDR1 and CDR2 are SEHNR and FQNEAQ (reference sequence). The CDR3 totals 15 residues. V gave up 4 bases and J gave up 4 bases; unmatched junction bases: 3. In DNA form, the CDR3 reads TGTGCCAGCAGCTGGACAGGGGGTGATAATGAAAAACTGTTTCTT. This gives the protein CASSWTGGDNEKLFL.

This clonotype was seen a handful of times. The V gene is TRBV7-8, the J gene TRBJ2-3; possibly TRBD1 for D (5 bases). V was clipped by 2 bases and J by 2 bases, with 14 bases between them. CDR1 is SGHVS, CDR2 FQNEAQ, per germline. The CDR3 has 16 residues. The CDR3 DNA follows: TGTGCCAGCAGCTTAAGGCGTGACAGAACCACAGATACGCAGTATTTT. This encodes CASSLRRDRTTDTQYF.

This clonotype has just a few counts. The V and J genes are TRBV10-3 and TRBJ2-4; weak D call: TRBD2 (6 bases). The CDR3 has 14 amino acids. The ends were cut back, 4 bases at V and 4 bases at J, with 11 bases in the middle. Germline CDR1 and CDR2: ENHRY and SYGVKD. DNA for the CDR3: TGTGCCATCAGTGCTCGACTAGAAAAAAACATTCAGTACTTC. Protein product: CAISARLEKNIQYF.

The chain joins TRBV4-3 to TRBJ2-7; unclear D gene. Germline CDR1 LGHNA, CDR2 YSLEER. The CDR3 has 17 amino acids. V was pared by 0 bases and J by 0 bases, with 15 bases between. CDR3 DNA sequence: TGCGCCAGCAGCCAAGATCGAGGCGGCTTGAGCTCCTACGAGCAGTACTTC. This codes for CASSQDRGGLSSYEQYF.

This clonotype was observed a handful of times. The chain combines TRBV29-1 with TRBJ2-7; the match to TRBD1 covers 7 bases. The CDR3 runs 13 residues. Germline trimming cut 5 bases from V and 3 bases from J; bases unmatched to any gene: 7. Germline values: CDR1 SQVTM, CDR2 ANQGSEA. This CDR3 is CSVSTGLGYEQYF. Here the CDR3 DNA reads TGCAGCGTTTCGACAGGGTTGGGCTACGAGCAGTACTTC.

The rearrangement links TRBV4-2 to TRBJ1-5; no definite D call. V lost 0 bases and J 0 bases, leaving 9 bases between the germline ends. The V gene's germline CDR1 is LGHNA and CDR2 YNFKEQ. The CDR3 extends over 16 amino acids. For the CDR3, the DNA is TGTGCCAGCAGCCAAGATGGAGTCAATAGCAATCAGCCCCAGCATTTT. Translated: CASSQDGVNSNQPQHF.

The rearrangement links TRBV4-3 to TRBJ2-2; perhaps D is TRBD1 or TRBD2 (5 bases each). This CDR3 is built from 16 residues. Trimming shortened V by 0 bases and J by 1 base, and 9 bases separated the two germline ends. Per the germline V gene, CDR1 is LGHNA and CDR2 is YSLEER. The CDR3 reads CASSQDEGMNTGELFF. Written as DNA, the CDR3 is TGCGCCAGCAGCCAAGATGAGGGGATGAACACCGGGGAGCTGTTTTTT.

This clonotype was found a few times. The chain carries TRBV7-2 and TRBJ2-5; D ambiguous. CDR1 is SGHTA and CDR2 is FQGNSA in the germline V gene. V lost 1 base to trimming and J lost 1 base, with 10 bases between them. CDR3 length: 15 amino acids. CDR3 bases: TGTGCCAGCAGCTTAGGGAATAAGGGCCAAGAGACCCAGTACTTC. Translation: CASSLGNKGQETQYF.

This clonotype was seen a handful of times. The chain has TRBV7-9 and TRBJ2-5, with D maybe TRBD2 (5 bases). Trimming cost V 5 bases and J 2 bases, with 12 bases left between them. CDR3 size: 14 residues. CDR1 and CDR2 from the germline V gene are SEHNR and FQNEAQ (reference sequence). The CDR3 protein is CASSPAGIQETQYF. As DNA, the CDR3 is TGTGCCAGCAGCCCGGCCGGGATTCAAGAGACCCAGTACTTC.

The genes are TRBV11-2 and TRBJ1-2; TRBD1 is a possible D gene (5 bases). Trimming left V 1 base short and J 3 bases short, with 12 bases between. This CDR3 has 15 residues. Germline V CDR1 and CDR2: SGHAT, FQNNGV. CDR3 sequence reads: CASSLGAGRDYGYTF. The CDR3 DNA reads as TGTGCCAGCAGCTTAGGAGCAGGGAGAGACTATGGCTACACCTTC. Full variable domain (rest looked up from reference TRBV11-2 and TRBJ1-2): EAGVAQSPRYKIIEKRQSVAFWCNPISGHATLYWYQQILGQGPKLLIQFQNNGVVDDSQLPKDRFSAERLKGVDSTLKIQPAKLEDSAVYLCASSLGAGRDYGYTFGSGTRLTVV.

V usage is TRBV20-1 and J usage is TRBJ2-3; TRBD2 is a possible D gene (6 bases). The V end was cut by 3 bases, the J end by 3 bases, with 16 bases between. CDR1 DFQATT and CDR2 SNEGSKA come from the germline V gene (reference sequence). The CDR3 is made up of 15 amino acids. DNA of the CDR3: TGCAGTGCTAGTCTCGGGGGATCAGGAACAGATACGCAGTATTTT. Translating it yields CSASLGGSGTDTQYF.

The J gene is TRBJ1-2, the V gene TRBV5-1; TRBD1 agrees at 7 bases. Germline CDR1 is SGHRS and CDR2 is YFSETQ. This CDR3 region has 14 residues. V shed 0 bases and J 4 bases; nucleotides not matched to a gene: 3. CDR3 protein: CASSLETGIYGYTF. The CDR3 DNA sequence: TGCGCCAGCAGCTTGGAGACAGGGATCTATGGCTACACCTTC. The full variable domain, its missing parts supplied by reference TRBV5-1 and TRBJ1-2, is KAGVTQTPRYLIKTRGQQVTLSCSPISGHRSVSWYQQTPGQGLQFLFEYFSETQRNKGNFPGRFSGRQFSNSRSEMNVSTLELGDSALYLCASSLETGIYGYTFGSGTRLTVV.

The genes are TRBV9 and TRBJ2-5; the D is unclear. Germline CDR1 is SGDLS and CDR2 is YYNGEE. V was cut by 2 bases and J by 5 bases, with 16 bases left in between. This CDR3 has 15 amino acids. CDR3 residues: CASSVSVQDLETQYF. In DNA form, the CDR3 reads TGTGCCAGCAGCGTGTCTGTGCAGGATCTGGAGACCCAGTACTTC.

V usage is TRBV6-5 and J usage is TRBJ2-3; D remains unclear. The CDR3 extends over 16 amino acids. The V end was cut by 2 bases, the J end by 0 bases, with 12 bases between. Germline V CDR1 and CDR2: MNHEY, SVGAGI. The CDR3 DNA reads as TGTGCCAGCAGTTACGCACTGGACGGAAGCACAGATACGCAGTATTTT. It yields the protein CASSYALDGSTDTQYF.

The rearrangement links TRBV28 to TRBJ2-1, with no clear D. With 2 bases removed from V and 9 bases from J, the gap between germline ends came to 14 bases. Germline V lookup: CDR1 MDHEN, CDR2 SYDVKM. This CDR3 region has 14 residues. CDR3 sequence: CASSLALRTTEQFF. The DNA of the CDR3 is TGTGCCAGCAGTTTAGCGCTCAGAACTACTGAGCAGTTCTTC.